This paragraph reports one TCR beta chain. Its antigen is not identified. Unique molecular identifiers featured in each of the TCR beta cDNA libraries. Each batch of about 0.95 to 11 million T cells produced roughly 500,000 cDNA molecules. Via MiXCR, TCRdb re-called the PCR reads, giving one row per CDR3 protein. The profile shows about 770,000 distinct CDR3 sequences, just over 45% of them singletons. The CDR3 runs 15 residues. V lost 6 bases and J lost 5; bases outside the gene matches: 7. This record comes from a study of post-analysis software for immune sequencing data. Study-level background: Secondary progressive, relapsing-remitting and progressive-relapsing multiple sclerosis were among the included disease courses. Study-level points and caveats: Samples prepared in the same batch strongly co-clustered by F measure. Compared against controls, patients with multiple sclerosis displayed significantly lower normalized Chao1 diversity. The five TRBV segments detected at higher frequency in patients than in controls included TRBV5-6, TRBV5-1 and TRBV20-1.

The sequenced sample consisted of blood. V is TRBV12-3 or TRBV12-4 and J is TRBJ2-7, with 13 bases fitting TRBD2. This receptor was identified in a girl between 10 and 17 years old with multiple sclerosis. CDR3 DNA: TGTGCCAGCAGGACAGGACTAGCGGGAGACCACGAGCAGTACTTC. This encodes CASRTGLAGDHEQYF.